The clone carrying this T cell receptor (beta chain) was counted between two and nine times. No antigen is known for it. The data derive from a study of shared clonotypes between healthy human individuals. The wider study: Used for every donor were three CD4 naive, three CD4 memory, two CD8 naive and one CD8 memory plate.

None of the donors, who were healthy HIV-negative adults, had recently had acute infections or vaccinations. It was into CD45RA+ naive and CD45RA-negative memory subsets that the CD4+ cells were split. V lost 8 bases, J lost 8 bases, and 15 bases lay in between. The length of the CDR3 is 11 residues. Germline CDR1 and CDR2: DFQATT and SNEGSKA (reference sequence). TCRdb's table, derived via immunoSEQ multiplex PCR, lists solely in-frame clones and lacks some. This table has over a million clones, more than 65% appearing once. Broader study findings: With several donors compared, about 5% of naive CD4 clonotypes were shared.

The sequence derives from a man in his late teens or twenties in good health. The V and J genes are TRBV20-1 and TRBJ1-1, with D possibly being TRBD1 (5 bases). Material for sequencing was memory CD4+ T cells sorted from blood. Documented subset: CD45RA-negative fraction. This CDR3 is CSSEEGIEAFF. In DNA, the CDR3 is TGCAGTTCTGAGGAGGGGATCGAAGCTTTCTTT.